This record covers a single T cell receptor (beta chain). This clonotype has at least ten counts. This receptor's antigen is unknown. No quality values exist for individual bases; no much larger clone is one base distant. The sample originates from a study of response to subunit inactivated influenza vaccine (dated by TCRdb to the late 2010s). For context, the study as a whole: To follow how T cells responded to a trivalent subunit inactivated influenza vaccine, the researchers relied on deep quantitative profiling of the T cell receptor repertoire.

Libraries were built with RT-PCR. Sequencing took place on an Illumina HiSeq 2500. TCRdb's own reprocessing of the public reads used fastp at Q25 and MiXCR and kept productive beta chains. Rows with a matching CDR3 protein are joined into one entry that keeps the most common DNA and genes. Across this sample there are around 300,000 distinct CDR3 sequences, with over 20% seen only once. Clones ranked in the top ten supply 9% to 12% of the sample. Overall results and qualifications from the work: According to the authors, only a limited number of new T cells may be recruited by each seasonal influenza vaccination.

The CDR3 numbers 18 residues from cysteine through phenylalanine. Only the CDR3 part of the read is kept: 54 bases, read in frame from the first base. Taken from the germline V gene, the CDR1 and CDR2 loops are MNHEY and SVGEGT. Here V drops 6 bases and J drops 0 bases, and the junction holds 13 bases not matched to any gene. The rearrangement joined TRBV6-2 or TRBV6-3 to TRBJ1-5; 8 middle bases align to TRBD1. The receptor comes from a man between 50 and 69 years old who received an inactivated influenza vaccine. Donor details come from another sample of the same person, matched by shared clones. The sequencing used PBMCs from blood, collected less than 22 months after vaccination. The nucleotides read TGTGCCAGCAGACCTGGGACAGGCCTTAGGGCTAGCAATCAGCCCCAGCATTTT. Translated, it reads CASRPGTGLRASNQPQHF.